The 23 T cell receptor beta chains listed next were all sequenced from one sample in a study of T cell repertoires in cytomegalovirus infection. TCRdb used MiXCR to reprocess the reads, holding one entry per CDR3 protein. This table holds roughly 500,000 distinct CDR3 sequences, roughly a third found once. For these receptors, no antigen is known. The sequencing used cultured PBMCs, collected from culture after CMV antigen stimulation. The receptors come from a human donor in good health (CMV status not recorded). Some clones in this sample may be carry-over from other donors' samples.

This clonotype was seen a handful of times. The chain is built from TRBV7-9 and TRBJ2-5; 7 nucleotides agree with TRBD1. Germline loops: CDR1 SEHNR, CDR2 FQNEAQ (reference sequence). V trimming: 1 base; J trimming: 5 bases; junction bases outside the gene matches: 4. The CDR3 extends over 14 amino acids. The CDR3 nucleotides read TGTGCCAGCAGCTTAGGGGACAGCCCGGAGACCCAGTACTTC. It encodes CASSLGDSPETQYF.

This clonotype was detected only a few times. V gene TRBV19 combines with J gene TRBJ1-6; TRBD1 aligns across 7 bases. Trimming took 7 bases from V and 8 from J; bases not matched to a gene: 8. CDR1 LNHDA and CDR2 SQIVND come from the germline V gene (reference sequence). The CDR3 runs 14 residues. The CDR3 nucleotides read TGTGCCAGTACTCTCACAGGGGTCGATTCACCCCTCCACTTT. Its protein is CASTLTGVDSPLHF.

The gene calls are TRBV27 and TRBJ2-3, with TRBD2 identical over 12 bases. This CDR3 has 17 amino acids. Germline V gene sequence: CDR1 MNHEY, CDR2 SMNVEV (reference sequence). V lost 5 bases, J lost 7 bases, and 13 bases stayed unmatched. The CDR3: CASSPPLAGGNINTQYF. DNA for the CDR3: TGTGCCAGCAGTCCGCCTCTAGCGGGAGGGAACATAAATACGCAGTATTTT.

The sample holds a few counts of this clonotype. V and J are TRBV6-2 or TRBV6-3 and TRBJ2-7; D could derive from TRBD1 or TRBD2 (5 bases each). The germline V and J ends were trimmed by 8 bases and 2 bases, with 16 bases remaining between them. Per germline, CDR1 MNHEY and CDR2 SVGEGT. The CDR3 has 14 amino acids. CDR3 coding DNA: TGTGCCAGCCGCCGATCCGGGGCCCCCTACGAGCAGTACGTC. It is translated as CASRRSGAPYEQYV.

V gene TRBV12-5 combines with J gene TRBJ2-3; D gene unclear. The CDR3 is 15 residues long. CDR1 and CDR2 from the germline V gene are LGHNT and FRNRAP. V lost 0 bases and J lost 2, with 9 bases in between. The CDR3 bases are TGTGCTAGTGGTTTGGTACTTCACGCCACAGATACGCAGTATTTT. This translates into CASGLVLHATDTQYF.

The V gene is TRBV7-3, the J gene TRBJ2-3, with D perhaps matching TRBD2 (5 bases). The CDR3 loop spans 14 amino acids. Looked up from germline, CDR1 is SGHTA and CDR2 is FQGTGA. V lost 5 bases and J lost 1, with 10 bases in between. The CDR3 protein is CASSIGLGTDTQYF. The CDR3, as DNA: TGTGCCAGCAGCATCGGACTGGGCACAGATACGCAGTATTTT.

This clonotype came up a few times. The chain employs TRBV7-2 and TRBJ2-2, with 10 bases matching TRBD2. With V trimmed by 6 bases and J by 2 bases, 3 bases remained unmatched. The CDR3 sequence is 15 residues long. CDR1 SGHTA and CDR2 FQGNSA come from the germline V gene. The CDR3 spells CASRSSGRNTGELFF. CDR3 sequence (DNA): TGTGCCAGCAGGTCTAGCGGGAGAAACACCGGGGAGCTGTTTTTT.

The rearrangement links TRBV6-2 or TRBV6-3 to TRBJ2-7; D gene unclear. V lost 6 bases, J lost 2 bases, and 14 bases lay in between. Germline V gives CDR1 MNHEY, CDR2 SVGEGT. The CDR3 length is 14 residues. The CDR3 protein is CASSPGPEPYEQYF. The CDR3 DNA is TGTGCCAGCAGCCCCGGTCCGGAACCCTACGAGCAGTACTTC.

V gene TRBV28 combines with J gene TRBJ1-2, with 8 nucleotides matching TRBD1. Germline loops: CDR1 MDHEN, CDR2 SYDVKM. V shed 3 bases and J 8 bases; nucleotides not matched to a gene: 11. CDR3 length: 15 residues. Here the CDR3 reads CASSFGQGTPSGYTF. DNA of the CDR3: TGTGCCAGCAGTTTTGGACAGGGTACTCCCTCAGGCTACACCTTC.

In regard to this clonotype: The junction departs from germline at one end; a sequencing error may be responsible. CDR3 protein: CASNQQGFGTDTQYF. CDR3 bases: TGTGCCAGCAACCAACAGGGCTTTGGCACAGATACGCAGTATTTT. The chain is built from TRBV4-2 and TRBJ2-3; TRBD1 might be the D (6 bases). The CDR3 spans 15 residues. CDR1 is LGHNA and CDR2 is YNFKEQ in the germline V gene.

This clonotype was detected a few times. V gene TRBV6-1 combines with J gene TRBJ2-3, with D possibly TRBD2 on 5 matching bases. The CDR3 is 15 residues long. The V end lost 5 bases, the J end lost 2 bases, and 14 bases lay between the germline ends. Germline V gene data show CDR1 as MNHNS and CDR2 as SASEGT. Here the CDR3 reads CASSQTRGNTDTQYF. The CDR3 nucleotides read TGTGCCAGCAGTCAGACACGGGGAAACACAGATACGCAGTATTTT.

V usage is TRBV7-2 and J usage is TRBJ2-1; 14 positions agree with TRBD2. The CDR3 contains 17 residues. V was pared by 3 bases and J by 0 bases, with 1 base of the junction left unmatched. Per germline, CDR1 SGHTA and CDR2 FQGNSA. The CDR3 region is CASSFGTSGSSYNEQFF. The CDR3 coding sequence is TGTGCCAGCAGCTTCGGGACTAGCGGGAGCTCCTACAATGAGCAGTTCTTC.

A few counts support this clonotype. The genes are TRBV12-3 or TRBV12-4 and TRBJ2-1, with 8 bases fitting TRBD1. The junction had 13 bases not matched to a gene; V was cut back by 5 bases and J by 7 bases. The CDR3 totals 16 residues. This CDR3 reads CASSGRTGYEGNEQFF. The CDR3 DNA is TGTGCCAGCAGTGGTAGGACAGGGTATGAGGGGAATGAGCAGTTCTTC.

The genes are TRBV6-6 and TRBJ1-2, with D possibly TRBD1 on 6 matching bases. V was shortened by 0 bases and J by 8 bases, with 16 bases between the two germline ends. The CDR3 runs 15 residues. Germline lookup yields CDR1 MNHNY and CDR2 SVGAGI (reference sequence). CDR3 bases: TGTGCCAGCAGTTACTCGAGAGCCGGGGGCCACGGCTACACCTTC. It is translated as CASSYSRAGGHGYTF.

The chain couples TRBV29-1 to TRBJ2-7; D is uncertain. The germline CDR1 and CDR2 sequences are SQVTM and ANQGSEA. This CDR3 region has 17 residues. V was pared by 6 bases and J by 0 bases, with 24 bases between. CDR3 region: CSVENRRRTNSSYEQYF. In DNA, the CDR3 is TGCAGCGTCGAGAATCGCCGGCGGACGAACAGCTCCTACGAGCAGTACTTC.

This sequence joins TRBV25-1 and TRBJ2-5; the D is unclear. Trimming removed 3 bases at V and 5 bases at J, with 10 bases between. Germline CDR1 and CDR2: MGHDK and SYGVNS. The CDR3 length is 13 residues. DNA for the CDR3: TGTGCCAGCAGTGACGTCCTCGGGGAGACCCAGTACTTC. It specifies CASSDVLGETQYF.

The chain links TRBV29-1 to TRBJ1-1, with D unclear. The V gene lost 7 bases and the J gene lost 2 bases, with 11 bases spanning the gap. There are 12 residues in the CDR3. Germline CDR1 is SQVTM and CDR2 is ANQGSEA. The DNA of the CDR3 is TGCAGCGCCCGGACCGCCAACACTGAAGCTTTCTTT. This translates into CSARTANTEAFF.

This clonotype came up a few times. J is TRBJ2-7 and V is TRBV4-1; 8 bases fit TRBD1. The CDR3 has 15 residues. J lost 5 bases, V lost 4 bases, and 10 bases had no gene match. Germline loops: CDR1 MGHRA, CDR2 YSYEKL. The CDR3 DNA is TGCGCCAGCAGCCGACTCTTCAGGGGGCAGAACGAGCAGTACTTC. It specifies CASSRLFRGQNEQYF.

The CDR3 DNA sequence: TGTGCCAGCACTAAAGTGCGCGACTCTGGGGCCAACGTCCTGACTTTC. It yields the protein CASTKVRDSGANVLTF. The V gene is TRBV6-2 or TRBV6-3, the J gene TRBJ2-6; D not certain. Germline V CDR1 and CDR2: MNHEY, SVGEGT. The CDR3 extends over 16 amino acids. Deletions cut 7 bases from V and 0 bases from J, with 13 bases between.

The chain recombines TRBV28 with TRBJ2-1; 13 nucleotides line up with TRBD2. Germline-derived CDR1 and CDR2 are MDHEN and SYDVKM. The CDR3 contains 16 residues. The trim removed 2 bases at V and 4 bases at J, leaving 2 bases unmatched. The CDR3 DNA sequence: TGTGCCAGCAGTTTAGCGGGACTAGCGGGGTACAATGAGCAGTTCTTC. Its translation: CASSLAGLAGYNEQFF.

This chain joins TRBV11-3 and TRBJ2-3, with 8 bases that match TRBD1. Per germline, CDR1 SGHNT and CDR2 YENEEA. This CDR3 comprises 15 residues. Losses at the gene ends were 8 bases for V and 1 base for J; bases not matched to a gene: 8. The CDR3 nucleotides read TGTGCCAGCTCAACTCGGACAGGGCGCACAGATACGCAGTATTTT. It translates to CASSTRTGRTDTQYF. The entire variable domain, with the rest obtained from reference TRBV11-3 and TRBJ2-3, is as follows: EAGVVQSPRYKIIEKKQPVAFWCNPISGHNTLYWYLQNLGQGPELLIRYENEEAVDDSQLPKDRFSAERLKGVDSTLKIQPAELGDSAVYLCASSTRTGRTDTQYFGPGTRLTVL.

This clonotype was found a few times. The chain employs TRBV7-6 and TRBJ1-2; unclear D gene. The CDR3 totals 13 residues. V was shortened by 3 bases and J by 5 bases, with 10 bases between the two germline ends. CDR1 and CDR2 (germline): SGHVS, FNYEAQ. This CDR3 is CASSFGSEYGYTF. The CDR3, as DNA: TGTGCCAGCAGCTTCGGGTCGGAGTATGGCTACACCTTC. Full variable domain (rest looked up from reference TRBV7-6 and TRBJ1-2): GAGVSQSPRYKVTKRGQDVALRCDPISGHVSLYWYRQALGQGPEFLTYFNYEAQQDKSGLPNDRFSAERPEGSISTLTIQRTEQRDSAMYRCASSFGSEYGYTFGSGTRLTVV.

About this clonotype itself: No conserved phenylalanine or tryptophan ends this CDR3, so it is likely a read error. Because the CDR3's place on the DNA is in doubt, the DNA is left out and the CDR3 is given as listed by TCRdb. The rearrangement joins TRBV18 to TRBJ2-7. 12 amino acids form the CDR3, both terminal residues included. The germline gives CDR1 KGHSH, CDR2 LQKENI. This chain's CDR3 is CASSSTGGTLFL.